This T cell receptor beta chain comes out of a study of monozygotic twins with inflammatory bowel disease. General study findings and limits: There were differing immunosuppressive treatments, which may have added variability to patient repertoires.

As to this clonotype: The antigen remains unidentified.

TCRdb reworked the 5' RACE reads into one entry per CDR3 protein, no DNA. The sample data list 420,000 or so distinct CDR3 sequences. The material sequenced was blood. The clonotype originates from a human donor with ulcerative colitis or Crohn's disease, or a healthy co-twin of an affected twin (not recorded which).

The CDR3 spells CAISEVQQGKRYGYTF. The gene calls are TRBV10-3 and TRBJ1-2; the TRBD1 assignment by TCRdb is unverifiable without DNA. Looked up from germline, CDR1 is ENHRY and CDR2 is SYGVKD. This CDR3 region has 16 residues.